Below are 13 T cell receptor beta chains sequenced from a single sample in a study of T cells expressing NK-cell markers. TCRdb reprocessed the 5' RACE reads; each CDR3 protein has one entry and no DNA is given. This sample's table has roughly 160,000 distinct CDR3 sequences. What was sequenced was blood T cells: a sorted CD56 or NKG2C T cell subset, CD4+ or CD8+ T cells, or bulk PBMC T cells (not recorded which). The receptors here all came from a woman aged 18 to 75 in good health.

V and J are TRBV7-6 and TRBJ2-3. CDR1 is SGHVS and CDR2 is FNYEAQ in the germline V gene. The CDR3 is made up of 13 amino acids. This CDR3 reads CASSSQTTDTQYF.

The genes are TRBV4-1 and TRBJ2-2. This CDR3 is built from 14 residues. Germline CDR1 and CDR2: MGHRA and YSYEKL. This chain's CDR3 is CASSHRLVTGELFF.

This sequence joins TRBV20-1 and TRBJ1-1. The germline CDR1 and CDR2 sequences are DFQATT and SNEGSKA (reference sequence). The CDR3 is 14 amino acids. The CDR3 spells CSARVAGKNTEAFF.

This chain uses TRBV7-8 with TRBJ2-2; TCRdb reports TRBD2, a call that lacks DNA to check it against. This CDR3 is 12 amino acids long. Germline-derived CDR1 and CDR2 are SGHVS and FQNEAQ. The CDR3 sequence: CAEEGGTGELFF.

The rearrangement links TRBV3-1 to TRBJ1-5. This CDR3 contains 14 residues. Germline lookup yields CDR1 LGHDT and CDR2 YNNKEL (reference sequence). The CDR3: CASSQDLRNRAQHF.

The chain is built from TRBV9 and TRBJ2-1. Per germline, CDR1 SGDLS and CDR2 YYNGEE. The CDR3 covers 14 residues. This CDR3 reads CASSVGTRGNEQFF.

The chain employs TRBV6-2 or TRBV6-3 and TRBJ2-5; TCRdb lists TRBD2, though no DNA is available to test this call. Germline CDR1 and CDR2: MNHEY and SVGEGT. The length of the CDR3 is 13 residues. The CDR3 reads CASSRAGEETQYF.

This sequence joins TRBV6-5 and TRBJ2-7. The CDR3 runs to 11 residues. The germline gives CDR1 MNHEY, CDR2 SVGAGI. CDR3 residues: CATSGWDEQYF.

The genes are TRBV20-1 and TRBJ2-5; TCRdb reports TRBD2, a call that lacks DNA to check it against. Per the germline V gene, CDR1 is DFQATT and CDR2 is SNEGSKA (reference sequence). This CDR3 spans 14 amino acids. This CDR3 is CSARVGAQKETQYF.

V and J are TRBV5-1 and TRBJ2-3; TCRdb proposes TRBD1, but this gene call is untestable without DNA. There are 16 residues in the CDR3. Germline CDR1 and CDR2: SGHRS and YFSETQ. The CDR3 here is CASSPSRGQGTDTQYF.

This chain links TRBV21-1 with TRBJ1-2; without DNA, the TCRdb call of TRBD1 cannot be checked. TRBV21-1 is deemed a pseudogene. This CDR3 has 17 amino acids. This chain's CDR3 is CASSAPIRQRGNYGYTF.

J is TRBJ2-4 and V is TRBV29-1; checking the TCRdb D call of TRBD2 is not possible without DNA. Germline values: CDR1 SQVTM, CDR2 ANQGSEA. The CDR3 has 15 amino acids. The CDR3 sequence is CSVPSSGSLKNIQYF.

The rearrangement links TRBV6-5 to TRBJ2-3; the D call of TRBD1 rests on TCRdb alone, since no DNA is present to check it. The CDR3 spans 16 residues. CDR1 and CDR2 from the germline V gene are MNHEY and SVGAGI. The CDR3 protein is CASSYSPGGGTDTQYF.